This entry lists 16 T cell receptor beta chains sequenced from one sample in a study of OX40 agonist ivuxolimab in advanced cancers. Libraries were prepared through the immunoSEQ multiplex PCR assay. TCRdb took this table from immuneACCESS and kept in-frame rearrangements with V and J called. Such tables lack part of the clones; where checked against another copy, unresolved V genes explain under half of the gap, and the rest is unexplained. In this sample the table shows around 70,000 clones, around 88% of which occur a single time. Around 2.7% of the sample goes to the ten largest clones. The material sequenced was CD4+ or CD8+ T cells sorted from blood, taken in a trial of the OX40 agonist ivuxolimab. The receptors shown here come from an adult with an advanced solid tumor such as melanoma, head and neck, liver or kidney cancer.

The chain joins TRBV27 to TRBJ2-1; D is possibly TRBD2 (5 bases). Trimming left V 1 base short and J 1 base short, with 8 bases between. Looked up from germline, CDR1 is MNHEY and CDR2 is SMNVEV (reference sequence). The CDR3 length is 15 residues. CDR3 sequence (DNA): TGTGCCAGCAGTTTATTGGGAGTGTCCTACAATGAGCAGTTCTTC. Amino acids: CASSLLGVSYNEQFF.

The chain has TRBV18 and TRBJ2-5; perhaps TRBD1 as D (5 bases). The CDR3 contains 13 residues. From germline, CDR1 is KGHSH and CDR2 LQKENI. Trimming removed 4 bases from V and 3 bases from J, with 9 bases in between. CDR3 sequence (DNA): TGTGCCAGCTCACGCTCGACAGAAGAGACCCAGTACTTC. Translating gives CASSRSTEETQYF.

The rearrangement joins TRBV19 to TRBJ2-7; 10 bases map to TRBD1. The CDR3 has 15 amino acids. Trimming removed 5 bases from V and 4 bases from J; junction bases left unmatched: 8. Germline lookup yields CDR1 LNHDA and CDR2 SQIVND (reference sequence). CDR3 DNA sequence: TGTGCCAGTAGTCACCCCGGGACAGGGGATTACGAGCAGTACTTC. Translated: CASSHPGTGDYEQYF.

V usage is TRBV6-5 and J usage is TRBJ2-3; D not resolved. Germline V gene lookup returns CDR1 MNHEY and CDR2 SVGAGI. V shed 7 bases and J shed 6 bases, with 8 bases lying between them. The CDR3 totals 11 residues. CDR3 sequence reads: CASIDSDTQYF. As DNA, the CDR3 is TGTGCCAGCATTGACTCGGATACGCAGTATTTT.

The chain recombines TRBV6-5 with TRBJ2-5, with 7 bases aligning to TRBD1. Germline V gene lookup returns CDR1 MNHEY and CDR2 SVGAGI. After removal of 5 bases from V and 4 bases from J, the junction contained 7 bases not matched to a gene. This CDR3 spans 14 amino acids. The CDR3 sequence: CASSPRWTGETQYF. DNA of the CDR3: TGTGCCAGCAGTCCCCGATGGACAGGAGAGACCCAGTACTTC.

The chain combines TRBV7-9 with TRBJ1-4; D unclear. The germline CDR1 and CDR2 sequences are SEHNR and FQNEAQ (reference sequence). The CDR3 consists of 14 residues. The ends were cut back, 3 bases at V and 8 bases at J, with 13 bases in the middle. The CDR3 DNA reads TGTGCCAGCAGCTTTGGGCAGTCTGGAGAAAAACTGTTTTTT. Translated: CASSFGQSGEKLFF.

This chain connects TRBV5-1 to TRBJ2-3; 7 nucleotides line up with TRBD1. Looked up from germline, CDR1 is SGHRS and CDR2 is YFSETQ. There are 15 residues in the CDR3. The J segment lost 0 bases and the V segment lost 6 bases, leaving 7 bases of the junction unmatched. CDR3 loop: CASNMDRSSTDTQYF. CDR3 bases: TGCGCCAGCAACATGGACAGGTCTAGCACAGATACGCAGTATTTT.

This chain connects TRBV6-1 to TRBJ2-1; D is possibly TRBD1 (5 bases). The germline V gene encodes CDR1 MNHNS and CDR2 SASEGT. V was pared by 2 bases and J by 0 bases, with 11 bases between. The CDR3 consists of 16 residues. DNA for the CDR3: TGTGCCAGCAGTGAAAATTCAAGGGGCTCCTACAATGAGCAGTTCTTC. Amino acids: CASSENSRGSYNEQFF.

The chain combines TRBV11-3 with TRBJ1-2, with 9 bases aligning to TRBD1. V shed 5 bases, J shed 2 bases, and the junction held 9 bases outside the gene matches. This CDR3 region has 16 residues. Germline V gene lookup returns CDR1 SGHNT and CDR2 YENEEA. The CDR3 is CASSRDTGGLNYGYTF. The CDR3 nucleotides are TGTGCCAGCAGCCGCGATACAGGGGGCCTCAACTATGGCTACACCTTC.

This chain uses TRBV7-2 with TRBJ2-4; TRBD2 matches 9 bases. J lost 0 bases, V lost 5 bases, and 14 bases had no gene match. Looked up from germline, CDR1 is SGHTA and CDR2 is FQGNSA. This CDR3 has 19 residues. The CDR3 region is CASSLSGGTVQTAKNIQYF. The CDR3 DNA reads TGTGCCAGCAGCCTTAGCGGGGGAACCGTCCAGACAGCCAAAAACATTCAGTACTTC.

The genes are TRBV15 and TRBJ1-2; TRBD1 agrees at 12 bases. Germline V gene data show CDR1 as LNHNV and CDR2 as YYDKDF (reference sequence). The CDR3 has 15 amino acids. V gave up 4 bases and J gave up 4 bases; unmatched junction bases: 4. This CDR3 is CATSTGQGAPYGYTF. In DNA, the CDR3 is TGTGCCACCAGCACGGGACAGGGGGCCCCCTATGGCTACACCTTC.

This chain uses TRBV5-1 with TRBJ1-5; D gene unclear. The CDR3 totals 13 residues. Per germline, CDR1 SGHRS and CDR2 YFSETQ. The V and J ends lost 0 bases and 4 bases respectively, with 5 bases between them. CDR3: CASSLGPNQPQHF. Here the CDR3 DNA reads TGCGCCAGCAGCTTGGGACCGAATCAGCCCCAGCATTTT.

The CDR3 here is CASSNSPTYEQYF. Written as DNA, the CDR3 is TGCGCCAGCAGTAACAGTCCAACCTACGAGCAGTACTTC. The chain uses TRBV10-1 and TRBJ2-7, with unresolved D. With 5 bases removed from V and 2 bases from J, the gap between germline ends came to 10 bases. The CDR3 runs 13 residues. The germline V gene has CDR1 WNHNN and CDR2 SYGVQD (reference sequence).

The chain employs TRBV6-5 and TRBJ1-1; TRBD1 is a possible D gene (5 bases). In germline, CDR1 is MNHEY, CDR2 SVGAGI. The length of the CDR3 is 13 residues. V gave up 8 bases and J gave up 0 bases, with 10 bases separating them. CDR3 coding DNA: TGTGCCAGCGTTGGGGCGGTGAACACTGAAGCTTTCTTT. This gives the protein CASVGAVNTEAFF.

This clone was counted a single time. This chain uses TRBV9 with TRBJ2-7, with D unresolved. Per germline, CDR1 SGDLS and CDR2 YYNGEE. The CDR3 has 14 amino acids. Trimming took off 10 bases at V and 4 bases at J, with 21 bases between the two ends. The CDR3 DNA follows: TGTGCCGAAAAACTACCAGTCTGCCCTTACGAGCAGTACTTC. Residues: CAEKLPVCPYEQYF.

The chain carries TRBV19 and TRBJ2-3; 7 positions agree with TRBD2. Germline CDR1 is LNHDA and CDR2 is SQIVND (reference sequence). After removal of 4 bases from V and 2 bases from J, the junction contained 3 bases not matched to a gene. The CDR3 has 14 residues. The DNA for the CDR3 is TGTGCCAGTAGTACCGGGACTAACACAGATACGCAGTATTTT. Its protein product is CASSTGTNTDTQYF.